The rows below give T cell receptor beta chains drawn from one sample of a study of cytomegalovirus exposure and HLA in healthy donors. Profiling relied on immunoSEQ multiplex PCR, and the TCRdb table lists in-frame clones only, not all of them. The table lists 75,000 to 95,000 clones, about 62% of them singletons, with about 3.9% in the top ten. Sequences were obtained from PBMCs. These receptors were obtained from a man between 25 and 39 years old in good health and CMV-seronegative. Each CDR3 is given with its conserved first and last residue. A D gene is named only where the DNA matches it firmly. Clone sizes are given selectively: once, few, many, or a class where the clone is expanded.

v_call	cdr3_length	j_call	clone_size	d_call	cdr3_aa	cdr3_nt
TRBV6-1	16	TRBJ2-4	.	TRBD1	CASSEGGTGSKAIQYF	TGTGCCAGCAGTGAAGGGGGGACAGGGTCTAAAGCTATTCAGTACTTC
TRBV10-3	17	TRBJ2-2	once	TRBD1	CAISGRSRQGNTGELFF	TGTGCCATCAGTGGCAGGTCGAGACAGGGGAACACCGGGGAGCTGTTTTTT
TRBV7-2	14	TRBJ2-6	.	.	CASSHSSGANVLTF	TGTGCCAGCAGTCACAGCTCTGGGGCCAACGTCCTGACTTTC
TRBV5-1	12	TRBJ2-1	once	.	CASSPQGIEQFF	TGCGCCAGCAGCCCCCAGGGGATTGAGCAGTTCTTC
TRBV28	16	TRBJ1-3	few	TRBD1	CASRFGDRGNGNTIYF	TGTGCCAGCCGTTTTGGGGACAGGGGGAATGGAAACACCATATATTTT
TRBV18	14	TRBJ2-5	.	.	CASSTRVAQETQYF	TGTGCCAGCTCTACTCGGGTGGCCCAAGAGACCCAGTACTTC
TRBV27	13	TRBJ2-5	.	TRBD2	CASSPGRGETQYF	TGTGCCAGCAGTCCAGGGAGGGGAGAGACCCAGTACTTC
TRBV7-8	13	TRBJ2-1	.	.	CASSLDFLNEQFF	TGTGCCAGCAGCCTGGACTTCTTGAATGAGCAGTTCTTC
TRBV19	15	TRBJ2-7	.	.	CASSIGGDATYEQYF	TGTGCCAGTAGTATAGGGGGGGACGCGACCTACGAGCAGTACTTC
TRBV6-5	14	TRBJ2-5	.	TRBD2	CASSLGGSGGSQYF	TGTGCCAGCAGCCTCGGTGGTAGCGGGGGGTCCCAGTACTTC
TRBV5-1	15	TRBJ2-1	.	TRBD2	CASSALAGGYNEQFF	TGCGCCAGCAGCGCCCTAGCGGGGGGGTACAATGAGCAGTTCTTC
TRBV7-6	20	TRBJ2-3	.	.	CASSLARRGYGSSSTDTQYF	TGTGCCAGCAGCTTAGCGCGCAGGGGGTACGGGAGTTCTAGCACAGATACGCAGTATTTT
TRBV14	16	TRBJ1-3	.	.	CASSQAAGASGNTIYF	TGTGCCAGCAGCCAAGCGGCAGGGGCATCAGGAAACACCATATATTTT
TRBV6-4	14	TRBJ1-5	medium-sized	.	CASSDSPGNQPQHF	TGTGCCAGCAGTGACTCGCCAGGGAATCAGCCCCAGCATTTT
TRBV5-4	16	TRBJ2-1	.	.	CASSLAGRLGGNEQFF	TGTGCCAGCAGCTTGGCCGGTAGGCTAGGAGGCAATGAGCAGTTCTTC
TRBV11-2	16	TRBJ1-2	.	.	CASSPHRVPLDYGYTF	TGTGCCAGCAGCCCCCACAGGGTTCCCCTAGACTATGGCTACACCTTC
TRBV6-4	14	TRBJ2-2	once	TRBD1	CASSEAGGTGELFF	TGTGCCAGCAGTGAGGCAGGGGGCACCGGGGAGCTGTTTTTT
TRBV28	12	TRBJ2-7	few	TRBD2	CATRTSGYEQYF	TGTGCCACAAGGACTAGCGGTTACGAGCAGTACTTC
TRBV4-1	12	TRBJ1-2	.	.	CASSQDRGGYTF	TGCGCCAGCAGCCAAGACAGAGGTGGCTACACCTTC
TRBV18	13	TRBJ2-1	.	.	CASSPPAYNEQFF	TGTGCCAGCTCACCCCCGGCCTACAATGAGCAGTTCTTC
TRBV7-8	17	TRBJ2-5	.	TRBD2	CASSQSSGGDRGETQYF	TGTGCCAGCAGCCAGTCTAGCGGGGGGGACCGGGGTGAGACCCAGTACTTC
TRBV15	16	TRBJ2-4	.	TRBD2	CATSREVGGRRNIQYF	TGTGCCACCAGCAGAGAGGTCGGCGGGAGAAGAAACATTCAGTACTTC
TRBV27	13	TRBJ2-7	once	.	CASSGGFPYEQYF	TGTGCCAGCAGCGGAGGCTTCCCCTACGAGCAGTACTTC
TRBV6-5	14	TRBJ2-7	.	TRBD2	CASSYVSGSYEQYF	TGTGCCAGCAGTTACGTTAGCGGGAGCTACGAGCAGTACTTC
TRBV4-2	15	TRBJ2-1	once	TRBD2	CASSQAGGLDNEQFF	TGTGCCAGCAGCCAAGCGGGGGGTCTAGACAATGAGCAGTTCTTC
TRBV10-3	18	TRBJ2-3	.	TRBD2	CAISGGPWEGQGTDTQYF	TGTGCCATCAGTGGGGGTCCGTGGGAGGGCCAGGGCACAGATACGCAGTATTTT
TRBV7-9	12	TRBJ1-1	.	.	CSSSLARYEAFF	TGTTCCAGCAGCTTAGCGAGATATGAAGCTTTCTTT
TRBV27	15	TRBJ2-3	.	.	CASSPAGSSTDTQYF	TGTGCCAGCAGCCCAGCAGGATCGAGCACAGATACGCAGTATTTT
TRBV2	14	TRBJ2-7	.	.	CASRGARDLYEQYF	TGTGCCAGCAGGGGGGCCAGGGATCTCTACGAGCAGTACTTC
TRBV11-3	12	TRBJ2-1	.	.	CASSRALNEQFF	TGTGCCAGCAGCCGAGCGCTTAATGAGCAGTTCTTC
TRBV6-5	14	TRBJ1-6	.	TRBD1	CASSFRGYNSPLHF	TGTGCCAGCAGTTTCAGGGGGTATAATTCACCCCTCCACTTT
TRBV6-1	14	TRBJ2-5	few	.	CASNDMTAQETQYF	TGTGCCAGCAACGATATGACAGCCCAAGAGACCCAGTACTTC
TRBV6-1	13	TRBJ1-1	.	TRBD1	CASSVGQGSQAFF	TGTGCCAGCAGTGTCGGACAGGGATCACAAGCTTTCTTT
TRBV2	15	TRBJ1-5	.	.	CASSEARGGREPQHF	TGTGCCAGCAGTGAAGCGCGTGGGGGGAGGGAGCCCCAGCATTTT
TRBV5-4	17	TRBJ2-1	.	.	CASSGKGGASRNNEQFF	TGTGCCAGCAGCGGTAAGGGCGGGGCCAGTAGGAACAATGAGCAGTTCTTC
TRBV5-8	15	TRBJ2-1	.	.	CASSFRGDSYNEQFF	TGTGCCAGCAGCTTCAGGGGAGACTCCTACAATGAGCAGTTCTTC
TRBV5-6	11	TRBJ2-5	.	.	CASSISETQYF	TGTGCCAGCAGCATTAGTGAGACCCAGTACTTC
TRBV27	15	TRBJ2-7	.	TRBD2	CASSVRLAGGLEQYF	TGTGCCAGCAGTGTCCGACTAGCGGGAGGCCTCGAGCAGTACTTC
TRBV30	13	TRBJ1-1	few	.	CAWSYSRDTEAFF	TGTGCCTGGAGCTATAGCCGGGACACTGAAGCTTTCTTT
TRBV19	13	TRBJ1-6	.	.	CASSISVGSPLHF	TGTGCCAGTAGTATTAGTGTTGGTTCACCCCTCCACTTT
TRBV6-4	14	TRBJ2-2	.	.	CASSDSPSPGELFF	TGTGCCAGCAGTGACTCCCCTAGCCCCGGGGAGCTGTTTTTT
TRBV6-6	13	TRBJ2-5	.	.	CASSYRRQETQYF	TGTGCCAGCAGTTATCGCCGGCAAGAGACCCAGTACTTC